This is a list of T cell receptor beta chains from one sample in a study of cytomegalovirus exposure and HLA in healthy donors. The data were produced by immunoSEQ multiplex PCR, yet TCRdb's version contains in-frame clones alone and is incomplete. Its table records 130,000 or so clones. Source material: PBMCs. These TCRs come from a young man in good health and CMV-seronegative. The CDR3 runs from the conserved cysteine through the conserved F or W. A D gene is named only where the DNA matches it firmly.

V gene: TRBV19; D gene: .; J gene: TRBJ1-1; CDR3 protein: CASSMGRVGTEAFF; CDR3 DNA: TGTGCCAGTAGTATGGGCAGGGTAGGGACTGAAGCTTTCTTT
V gene: TRBV10-3; D gene: TRBD1; J gene: TRBJ1-1; CDR3 protein: CAISEGTGVTEAFF; CDR3 DNA: TGTGCCATCAGTGAGGGGACAGGGGTCACTGAAGCTTTCTTT
V gene: TRBV9; D gene: .; J gene: TRBJ1-4; CDR3 protein: CASSVGSREELFF; CDR3 DNA: TGTGCCAGCAGCGTAGGTTCAAGAGAGGAACTGTTTTTT
V gene: TRBV7-8; D gene: .; J gene: TRBJ2-2; CDR3 protein: CASSPLQGVSGELFF; CDR3 DNA: TGTGCCAGCAGCCCGTTACAGGGAGTGTCCGGGGAGCTGTTTTTT
V gene: TRBV9; D gene: TRBD1; J gene: TRBJ1-2; CDR3 protein: CASSATGGVEGNYGYTF; CDR3 DNA: TGTGCCAGCAGCGCCACAGGGGGAGTAGAGGGGAACTATGGCTACACCTTC
V gene: TRBV9; D gene: .; J gene: TRBJ2-5; CDR3 protein: CASSAQETQYF; CDR3 DNA: TGTGCCAGCAGTGCACAGGAGACCCAGTACTTC
V gene: TRBV5-6; D gene: TRBD1; J gene: TRBJ2-5; CDR3 protein: CASSTRQGAGETQYF; CDR3 DNA: TGTGCCAGCAGCACTCGACAGGGGGCCGGAGAGACCCAGTACTTC
V gene: TRBV28; D gene: .; J gene: TRBJ2-4; CDR3 protein: CASSIRGSYIQYF; CDR3 DNA: TGTGCCAGCAGTATAAGGGGGAGCTACATTCAGTACTTC
V gene: TRBV11-1; D gene: TRBD2; J gene: TRBJ2-3; CDR3 protein: CASSQVAVRSGGTDTQYF; CDR3 DNA: TGTGCCAGCAGCCAAGTAGCGGTCCGAAGCGGGGGCACAGATACGCAGTATTTT
V gene: TRBV6-4; D gene: .; J gene: TRBJ2-2; CDR3 protein: CASSLRLNTGELFF; CDR3 DNA: TGTGCCAGCAGTTTAAGACTGAACACCGGGGAGCTGTTTTTT
V gene: TRBV6-6; D gene: .; J gene: TRBJ1-5; CDR3 protein: CASSYSGDQPQHF; CDR3 DNA: TGTGCCAGCAGTTACTCGGGAGACCAGCCCCAGCATTTT
V gene: TRBV27; D gene: TRBD1; J gene: TRBJ1-5; CDR3 protein: CASSFNRGTQPQHF; CDR3 DNA: TGTGCCAGCAGTTTTAACAGGGGGACTCAGCCCCAGCATTTT
V gene: TRBV7-9; D gene: TRBD2; J gene: TRBJ2-7; CDR3 protein: CASSPSGRNYEQYF; CDR3 DNA: TGTGCCAGCAGCCCCTCCGGGAGGAACTACGAGCAGTACTTC